Reported below is one T cell receptor (beta chain). These data originate in a study of blood T cell repertoires in COVID-19. Original processing methods: Amplified reference gene primers provided the basis for estimating nucleated cell counts. Clones were sequenced by immunoSEQ multiplex PCR, and TCRdb holds only the in-frame ones, with some missing. V and J calls and clone size are copied from that table; D and trimming were computed from the DNA. The table shows approximately 170,000 clones, with approximately 87% occurring only once. Germline V CDR1 and CDR2: SGHRS, YFSETQ. The CDR3 has 14 amino acids. V lost 1 base, J lost 6 bases, and 13 bases lay in between.

V and J are TRBV5-1 and TRBJ1-2; D is unclear. The source is a woman aged 70-85 years with acute or convalescent COVID-19. Input material: peripheral blood. CDR3 nucleotides: TGCGCCAGCAGCTTGTTAGGCCGACGGGATGGCTACACCTTC. Encoded protein: CASSLLGRRDGYTF.